This is a list of T cell receptor beta chains from one sample in a study of blood T cell repertoires in COVID-19. Only in-frame clones appear in the TCRdb table, and some are missing; sequencing was by immunoSEQ multiplex PCR. The top ten hold 25% to 30% of the sample, which has about 130,000 clones, approximately 85% seen once. The sample taken for sequencing was peripheral blood. The receptors stem from a woman older than 75 with acute or convalescent COVID-19. Each CDR3 is given with its conserved first and last residue. Each record gives: V gene, J gene, CDR3 protein.

V gene: TRBV15
J gene: TRBJ1-5
CDR3 protein: CATSRDPGKNQPQHF

V gene: TRBV28
J gene: TRBJ1-6
CDR3 protein: CASSLLDSDYSPLHF

V gene: TRBV7-3
J gene: TRBJ1-1
CDR3 protein: CASSIIGTGVGIEAFF

V gene: TRBV5-1
J gene: TRBJ1-2
CDR3 protein: CASSRTGELGGYTF

V gene: TRBV2
J gene: TRBJ2-5
CDR3 protein: CASRRETQYF

V gene: TRBV2
J gene: TRBJ1-1
CDR3 protein: CASSYTMRTEAFF

V gene: TRBV6-2/TRBV6-3
J gene: TRBJ1-2
CDR3 protein: CASSYYPGQGPYGYTF

V gene: TRBV5-1
J gene: TRBJ1-5
CDR3 protein: CASSLAGGGQPQHF

V gene: TRBV4-3
J gene: TRBJ1-2
CDR3 protein: CASSQDSVTGAYGYTF

V gene: TRBV12-3/TRBV12-4
J gene: TRBJ1-5
CDR3 protein: CASSGQSYQPQHF

V gene: TRBV4-2
J gene: TRBJ1-2
CDR3 protein: CASSLGTGDGYTF

V gene: TRBV4-3
J gene: TRBJ1-6
CDR3 protein: CASSQDGTGDSPLHF

V gene: TRBV20-1
J gene: TRBJ1-3
CDR3 protein: CSAGQGNTIYF

V gene: TRBV19
J gene: TRBJ2-3
CDR3 protein: CASSIGQGTDTQYF

V gene: TRBV10-3
J gene: TRBJ1-1
CDR3 protein: CAISEQVNTEAFF

V gene: TRBV19
J gene: TRBJ1-2
CDR3 protein: CASSSDRGSSNYGYTF

V gene: TRBV14
J gene: TRBJ1-2
CDR3 protein: CASSEGAGNYGYTF

V gene: TRBV6-5
J gene: TRBJ1-1
CDR3 protein: CASSPLGRMNTEAFF

V gene: TRBV27
J gene: TRBJ1-2
CDR3 protein: CASSLYQDINYGYTF

V gene: TRBV13
J gene: TRBJ2-3
CDR3 protein: CASSSSRRGLGDTQYF

V gene: TRBV7-8
J gene: TRBJ1-2
CDR3 protein: CASSLGTASSYGYTF

V gene: TRBV7-9
J gene: TRBJ1-4
CDR3 protein: CASSLGTSNEKLFF

V gene: TRBV19
J gene: TRBJ1-2
CDR3 protein: CASSWAGQGGRGYTF

V gene: TRBV5-6
J gene: TRBJ2-5
CDR3 protein: CASSLQQGPKETQYF

V gene: TRBV6-5
J gene: TRBJ1-4
CDR3 protein: CASRFRVNNEKLFF

V gene: TRBV20-1
J gene: TRBJ1-1
CDR3 protein: CSARRHAEAFF

V gene: TRBV13
J gene: TRBJ1-1
CDR3 protein: CASSLLGSNTEAFF

V gene: TRBV7-9
J gene: TRBJ1-1
CDR3 protein: CASSSFAGNTEAFF

V gene: TRBV28
J gene: TRBJ1-1
CDR3 protein: CASSTYRGRNTEAFF

V gene: TRBV18
J gene: TRBJ2-2
CDR3 protein: CASSPPEGTGELFF

V gene: TRBV19
J gene: TRBJ1-5
CDR3 protein: CASSGTGMVQPQHF

V gene: TRBV10-3
J gene: TRBJ1-2
CDR3 protein: CAISDTGTPSRGGYGYTF

V gene: TRBV28
J gene: TRBJ1-5
CDR3 protein: CASSAQAGMGNQPQHF

V gene: TRBV25-1
J gene: TRBJ1-6
CDR3 protein: CASSESHQGAVSPLHF

V gene: TRBV6-5
J gene: TRBJ1-5
CDR3 protein: CASSKQGIGNQPQHF

V gene: TRBV12-5
J gene: TRBJ1-1
CDR3 protein: CASGPGQGLNTEAFF

V gene: TRBV28
J gene: TRBJ1-1
CDR3 protein: CASGTGYTEAFF

V gene: TRBV19
J gene: TRBJ1-5
CDR3 protein: CASSIGTRGDMEPQHF

V gene: TRBV7-2
J gene: TRBJ1-4
CDR3 protein: CASSHNPGHRYEKLFF

V gene: TRBV6-5
J gene: TRBJ2-5
CDR3 protein: CASTNTDQETQYF

V gene: TRBV9
J gene: TRBJ2-5
CDR3 protein: CASSVAATITATQYF

V gene: TRBV7-6
J gene: TRBJ1-5
CDR3 protein: CASSLEPYSNQPQHF

V gene: TRBV6-5
J gene: TRBJ2-4
CDR3 protein: CASSYSRGNIQYF

V gene: TRBV7-8
J gene: TRBJ1-3
CDR3 protein: CASSLQASGNTIYF

V gene: TRBV4-3
J gene: TRBJ1-2
CDR3 protein: CASSQGGLLNYGYTF

V gene: TRBV11-3
J gene: TRBJ2-1
CDR3 protein: CASSPREAYREQFF

V gene: TRBV29-1
J gene: TRBJ2-3
CDR3 protein: CSVVRRGADTQYF

V gene: TRBV5-1
J gene: TRBJ2-5
CDR3 protein: CASSLNTGGAETQYF

V gene: TRBV27
J gene: TRBJ1-4
CDR3 protein: CASSLLRRTNEKLFF

V gene: TRBV6-5
J gene: TRBJ1-5
CDR3 protein: CASRLQGNQPQHF

V gene: TRBV28
J gene: TRBJ1-1
CDR3 protein: CASSPRGDSRYTEAFF

V gene: TRBV5-1
J gene: TRBJ2-2
CDR3 protein: CASSFSAGGPGELFF

V gene: TRBV2
J gene: TRBJ1-1
CDR3 protein: CASRLQGAVEAFF

V gene: TRBV29-1
J gene: TRBJ2-5
CDR3 protein: CSVGAVQETQYF